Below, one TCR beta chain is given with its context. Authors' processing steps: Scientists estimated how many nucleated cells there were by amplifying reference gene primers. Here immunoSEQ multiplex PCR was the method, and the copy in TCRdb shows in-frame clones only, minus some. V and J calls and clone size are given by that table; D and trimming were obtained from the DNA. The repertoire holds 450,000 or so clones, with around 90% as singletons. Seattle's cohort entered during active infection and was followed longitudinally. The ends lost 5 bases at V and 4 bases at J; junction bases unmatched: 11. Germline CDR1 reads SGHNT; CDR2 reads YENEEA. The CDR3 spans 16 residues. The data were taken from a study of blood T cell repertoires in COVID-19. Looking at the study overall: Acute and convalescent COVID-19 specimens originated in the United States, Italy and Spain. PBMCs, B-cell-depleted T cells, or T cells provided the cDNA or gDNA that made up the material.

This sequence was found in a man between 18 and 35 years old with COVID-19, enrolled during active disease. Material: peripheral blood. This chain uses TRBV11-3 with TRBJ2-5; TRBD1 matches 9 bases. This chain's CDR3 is CASSPGPQGASETQYF. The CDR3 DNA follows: TGTGCCAGCAGCCCCGGACCACAGGGGGCATCAGAGACCCAGTACTTC. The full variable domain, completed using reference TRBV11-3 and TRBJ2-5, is EAGVVQSPRYKIIEKKQPVAFWCNPISGHNTLYWYLQNLGQGPELLIRYENEEAVDDSQLPKDRFSAERLKGVDSTLKIQPAELGDSAVYLCASSPGPQGASETQYFGPGTRLLVL.